This TCR beta chain was found in a study of blood T cell repertoires in COVID-19. As for the study in general: Nucleic acid was either cDNA or gDNA, and it came from T cells, B-cell-depleted T cells, or PBMCs.

Assignments of participants to cohorts depended upon their own reported clinical history. Recovery meant two consecutive negative NP/OP PCR tests, professional clearance, or resolved symptoms. As originally analysed: Estimated nucleated cell counts came from reference gene primer amplification. TCRdb keeps only in-frame clones here, not all; method: immunoSEQ multiplex PCR. V and J calls and clone size are given by that table; D and trimming were obtained from the DNA. This sample yields nearly 250,000 clones, of which around 86% are seen a single time; 2% to 2.5% belongs to the top ten. This CDR3 has 15 residues. The V end was cut by 10 bases, the J end by 1 base, with 16 bases between. The germline CDR1 and CDR2 sequences are SNHLY and FYNNEI.

The chain links TRBV2 to TRBJ1-4; D perhaps matches TRBD1 (6 bases). Material: PBMCs or T cells enriched from blood (not recorded which). The receptor was isolated from a woman aged 45 to 65 who had recovered from COVID-19. Here the CDR3 reads CATLILQGTNEKLFF. The CDR3 DNA reads as TGTGCCACCCTAATACTACAGGGAACTAATGAAAAACTGTTTTTT.